The 9 T cell receptor beta chains below were found in one sample sequenced in a study of T-cell memory formation after mild COVID-19. TCRdb passed the 5' RACE reads through MiXCR, listing each CDR3 protein once. The data show about 190,000 distinct CDR3 sequences, 15% to 20% seen once. The specimen was PBMCs or a T cell subset sorted from them (not recorded which). Receptors originate from an adult woman who had mild COVID-19 (a few samples of this study predate the infection). Cell type and time point are not known.

This clonotype was observed a few times. This rearrangement joins TRBV12-3 or TRBV12-4 to TRBJ1-1, with 10 bases lining up with TRBD1. The CDR3 covers 15 residues. Trimming at V came to 6 bases and at J to 11 bases, leaving 15 bases not matched to a gene. DNA for the CDR3: TGTGCCAGCAGCCCTGTGTTGGGACAGGGGTTTGTGGCTTTCTTT. As protein: CASSPVLGQGFVAFF.

This clonotype was recorded a few times. The V call is TRBV18, the J call TRBJ2-3; D call uncertain. Germline V gene data show CDR1 as KGHSH and CDR2 as LQKENI. The germline V and J ends were trimmed by 3 bases and 8 bases, with 12 bases remaining between them. This CDR3 contains 13 residues. In DNA, the CDR3 is TGTGCCAGCTCACCCCTGCCGGGCAGTACGCAGTATTTT. Its translation is CASSPLPGSTQYF.

The sample holds a few counts of this clonotype. CDR3 nucleotide sequence: TGTGCCAGCAGCAAACGGGGATATAGCAATCAGCCCCAGCATTTT. This codes for CASSKRGYSNQPQHF. V and J are TRBV21-1 and TRBJ1-5. TRBV21-1 is shown as a pseudogene. The CDR3 totals 15 residues.

In its sample, this clonotype was seen a few times. This sequence joins TRBV12-3 or TRBV12-4 and TRBJ2-1; possibly TRBD2 for D (6 bases). Trimming pared 7 bases from V and 11 bases from J, leaving 24 bases between. The length of the CDR3 is 15 residues. The CDR3 region has the DNA TGTGCCAGCACCCAAGAACTAGCCGGTCGAGCACAGCAGTTCTTC. Translating gives CASTQELAGRAQQFF.

The CDR3 nucleotides are TGTGCCAGCAGCTTAGACTGGTCTACAGGGGGTACAGATACGCAGTATTTT. Encoded protein: CASSLDWSTGGTDTQYF. The chain links TRBV7-9 to TRBJ2-3; 8 nucleotides agree with TRBD1. The V gene end was trimmed by 1 base and the J gene end by 3 bases; junction bases not matched to a gene: 9. This CDR3 has 17 residues. Looked up from germline, CDR1 is SEHNR and CDR2 is FQNEAQ (reference sequence). Complete variable domain (other parts from reference TRBV7-9 and TRBJ2-3): DTGVSQNPRHKITKRGQNVTFRCDPISEHNRLYWYRQTLGQGPEFLTYFQNEAQLEKSRLLSDRFSAERPKGSFSTLEIQRTEQGDSAMYLCASSLDWSTGGTDTQYFGPGTRLTVL.

The chain combines TRBV4-2 with TRBJ1-1, with D possibly matching TRBD1 (5 bases). Trimming pared 2 bases from V and 9 bases from J, leaving 10 bases between. The CDR3 spans 12 residues. Germline loops: CDR1 LGHNA, CDR2 YNFKEQ. The CDR3 DNA sequence: TGTGCCAGCAGCCAATCAACAGGTAAAGCTTTCTTT. It is translated as CASSQSTGKAFF.

The chain employs TRBV7-2 and TRBJ1-2, with 9 bases matching TRBD1. CDR3 length: 13 amino acids. V gave up 5 bases and J gave up 8 bases; unmatched junction bases: 6. Looked up from germline, CDR1 is SGHTA and CDR2 is FQGNSA. The CDR3 coding sequence is TGTGCCAGCAGCCCCGGGACAGGGAACGGCTACACCTTC. Translated, it gives CASSPGTGNGYTF.

This clonotype has ten or more counts. CDR3 coding DNA: TGCAGTGCTAGAGATAAATCTCGACTAGCGGGACTATACGAGCAGTACTTC. Its protein is CSARDKSRLAGLYEQYF. V gene TRBV20-1 combines with J gene TRBJ2-7; 11 nucleotides align to TRBD2. V trimming: 0 bases; J trimming: 4 bases; junction bases outside the gene matches: 11. In germline, CDR1 is DFQATT, CDR2 SNEGSKA (reference sequence). The CDR3 spans 17 residues.

The CDR3 here is CASSLESSAGANVLTF. CDR3 nucleotide sequence: TGCGCCAGCAGCTTGGAATCGTCTGCTGGGGCCAACGTCCTGACTTTC. V and J are TRBV5-1 and TRBJ2-6; no clear D. Germline values: CDR1 SGHRS, CDR2 YFSETQ. CDR3 size: 16 residues. Trimming took off 0 bases at V and 2 bases at J, with 9 bases between the two ends.